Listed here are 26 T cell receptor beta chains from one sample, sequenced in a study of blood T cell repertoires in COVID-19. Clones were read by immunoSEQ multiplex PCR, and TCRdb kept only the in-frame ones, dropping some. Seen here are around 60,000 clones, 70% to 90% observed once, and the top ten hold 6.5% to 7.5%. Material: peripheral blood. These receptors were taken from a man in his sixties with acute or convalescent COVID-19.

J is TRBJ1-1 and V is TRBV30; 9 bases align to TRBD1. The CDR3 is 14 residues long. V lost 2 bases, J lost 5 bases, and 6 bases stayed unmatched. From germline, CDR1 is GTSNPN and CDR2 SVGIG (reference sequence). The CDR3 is CAWSPGTGRTEAFF. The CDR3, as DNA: TGTGCCTGGAGTCCGGGGACAGGGCGGACTGAAGCTTTCTTT.

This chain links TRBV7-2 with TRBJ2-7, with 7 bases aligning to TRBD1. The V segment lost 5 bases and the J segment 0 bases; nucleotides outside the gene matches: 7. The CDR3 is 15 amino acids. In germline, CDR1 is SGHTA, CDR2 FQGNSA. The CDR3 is CASSRQGTSSYEQYF. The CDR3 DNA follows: TGTGCCAGCAGCAGACAGGGTACCAGCTCCTACGAGCAGTACTTC.

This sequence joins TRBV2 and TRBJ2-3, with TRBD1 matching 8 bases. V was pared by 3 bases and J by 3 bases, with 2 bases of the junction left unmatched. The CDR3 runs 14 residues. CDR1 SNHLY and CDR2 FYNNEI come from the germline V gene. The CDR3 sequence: CASSDYRGTDTQYF. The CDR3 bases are TGTGCCAGCAGTGACTACAGGGGGACAGATACGCAGTATTTT.

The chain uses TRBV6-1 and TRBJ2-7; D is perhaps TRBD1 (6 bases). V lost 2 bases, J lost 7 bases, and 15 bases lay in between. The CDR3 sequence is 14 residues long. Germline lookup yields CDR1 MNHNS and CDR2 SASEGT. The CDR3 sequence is CASSETGIVLEQYF. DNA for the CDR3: TGTGCCAGCAGTGAAACAGGGATAGTATTAGAGCAGTACTTC.

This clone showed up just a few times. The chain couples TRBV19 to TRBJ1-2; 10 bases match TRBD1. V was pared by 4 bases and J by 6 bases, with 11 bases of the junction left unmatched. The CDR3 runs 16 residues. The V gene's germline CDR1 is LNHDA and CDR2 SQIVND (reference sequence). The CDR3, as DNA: TGTGCCAGTAGTACGTTCTCCGGGACAGGGGTGGATGGCTACACCTTC. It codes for CASSTFSGTGVDGYTF. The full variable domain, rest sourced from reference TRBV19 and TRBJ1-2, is DGGITQSPKYLFRKEGQNVTLSCEQNLNHDAMYWYRQDPGQGLRLIYYSQIVNDFQKGDIAEGYSVSREKKESFPLTVTSAQKNPTAFYLCASSTFSGTGVDGYTFGSGTRLTVV.

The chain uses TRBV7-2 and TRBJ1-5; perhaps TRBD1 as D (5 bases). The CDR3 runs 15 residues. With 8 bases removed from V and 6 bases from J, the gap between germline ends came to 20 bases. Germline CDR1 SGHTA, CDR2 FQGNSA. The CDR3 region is CASGTSGGAGQPQHF. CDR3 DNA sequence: TGTGCCAGCGGGACTTCGGGTGGGGCAGGTCAGCCCCAGCATTTT. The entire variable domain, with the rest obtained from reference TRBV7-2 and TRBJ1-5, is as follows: GAGVSQSPSNKVTEKGKDVELRCDPISGHTALYWYRQSLGQGLEFLIYFQGNSAPDKSGLPSDRFSAERTGGSVSTLTIQRTQQEDSAVYLCASGTSGGAGQPQHFGDGTRLSIL.

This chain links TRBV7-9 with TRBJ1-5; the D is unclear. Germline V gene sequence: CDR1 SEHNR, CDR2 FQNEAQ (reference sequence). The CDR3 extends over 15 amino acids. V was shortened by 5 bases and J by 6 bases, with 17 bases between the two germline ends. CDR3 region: CASSPSGGIAQPQHF. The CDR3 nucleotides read TGTGCCAGCAGCCCCTCGGGAGGGATCGCTCAGCCCCAGCATTTT.

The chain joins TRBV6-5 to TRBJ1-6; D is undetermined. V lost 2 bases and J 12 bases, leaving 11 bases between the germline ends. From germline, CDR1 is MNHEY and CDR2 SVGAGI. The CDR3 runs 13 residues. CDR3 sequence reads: CASSYPNREPLHF. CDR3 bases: TGTGCCAGCAGTTACCCGAACCGGGAACCCCTCCACTTT.

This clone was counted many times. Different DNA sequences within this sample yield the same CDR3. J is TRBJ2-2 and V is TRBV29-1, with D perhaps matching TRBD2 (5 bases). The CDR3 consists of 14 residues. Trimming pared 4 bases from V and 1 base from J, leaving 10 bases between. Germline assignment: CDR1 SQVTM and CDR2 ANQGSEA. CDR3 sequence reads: CSVGSSGNTGELFF. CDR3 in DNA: TGCAGCGTTGGTTCGAGCGGGAACACCGGGGAGCTGTTTTTT.

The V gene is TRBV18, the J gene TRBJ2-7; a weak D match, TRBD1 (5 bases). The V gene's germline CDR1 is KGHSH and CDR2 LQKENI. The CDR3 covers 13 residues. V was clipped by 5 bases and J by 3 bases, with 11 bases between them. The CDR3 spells CASSIDSLYEQYF. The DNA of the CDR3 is TGTGCCAGCTCAATCGACAGTCTCTACGAGCAGTACTTC.

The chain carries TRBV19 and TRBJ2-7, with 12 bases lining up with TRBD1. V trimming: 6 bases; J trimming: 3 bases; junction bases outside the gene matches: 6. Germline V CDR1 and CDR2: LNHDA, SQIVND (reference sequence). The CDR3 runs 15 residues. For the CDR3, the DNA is TGTGCCAGTAGCCTCGGGACAGGGGGCAGCTACGAGCAGTACTTC. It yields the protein CASSLGTGGSYEQYF.

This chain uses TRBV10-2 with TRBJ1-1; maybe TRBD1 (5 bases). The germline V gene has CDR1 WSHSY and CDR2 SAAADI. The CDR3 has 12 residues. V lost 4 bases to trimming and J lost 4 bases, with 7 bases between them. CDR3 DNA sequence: TGCGCCAGCAGTGCCGGGGGCACTGAAGCTTTCTTT. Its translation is CASSAGGTEAFF.

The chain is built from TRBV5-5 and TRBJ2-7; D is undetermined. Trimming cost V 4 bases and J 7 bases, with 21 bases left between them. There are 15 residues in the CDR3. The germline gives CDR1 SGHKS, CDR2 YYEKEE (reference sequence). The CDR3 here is CASSQEGSKVGEQYF. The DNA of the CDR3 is TGTGCCAGCAGCCAGGAAGGTTCCAAAGTTGGAGAGCAGTACTTC.

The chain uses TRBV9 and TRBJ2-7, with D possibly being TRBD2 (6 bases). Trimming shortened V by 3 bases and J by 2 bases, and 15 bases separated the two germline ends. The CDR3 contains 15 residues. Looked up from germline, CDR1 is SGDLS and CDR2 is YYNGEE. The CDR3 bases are TGTGCCAGCAGCGAGAGTAGCGGATATCCCTACGAGCAGTACTTC. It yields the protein CASSESSGYPYEQYF.

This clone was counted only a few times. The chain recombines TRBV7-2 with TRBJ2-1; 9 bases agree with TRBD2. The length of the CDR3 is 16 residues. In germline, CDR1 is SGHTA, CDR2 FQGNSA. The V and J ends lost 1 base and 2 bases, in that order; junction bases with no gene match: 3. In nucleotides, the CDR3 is TGTGCCAGCAGCTTAGATAGCGGGGGAACCTACAATGAGCAGTTCTTC. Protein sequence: CASSLDSGGTYNEQFF.

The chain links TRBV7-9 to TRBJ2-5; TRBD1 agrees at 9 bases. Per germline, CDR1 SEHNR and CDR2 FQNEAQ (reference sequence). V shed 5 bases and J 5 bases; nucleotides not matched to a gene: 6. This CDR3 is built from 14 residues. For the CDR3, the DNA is TGTGCCAGCAGCACAACAGGGGGCCGGGAGACCCAGTACTTC. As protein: CASSTTGGRETQYF.

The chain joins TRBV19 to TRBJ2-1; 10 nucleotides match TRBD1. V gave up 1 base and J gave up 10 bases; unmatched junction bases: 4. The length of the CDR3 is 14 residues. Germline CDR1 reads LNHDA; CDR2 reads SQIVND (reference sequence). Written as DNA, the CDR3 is TGTGCCAGTAGTATAGGGACAGGGGGTATCGAGCAGTTCTTC. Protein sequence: CASSIGTGGIEQFF.

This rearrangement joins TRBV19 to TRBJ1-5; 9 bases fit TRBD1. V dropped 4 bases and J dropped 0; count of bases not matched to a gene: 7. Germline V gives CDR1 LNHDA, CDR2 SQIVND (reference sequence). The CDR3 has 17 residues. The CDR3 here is CASSTTGGLNSNQPQHF. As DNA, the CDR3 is TGTGCCAGTAGTACCACAGGGGGCCTAAATAGCAATCAGCCCCAGCATTTT.

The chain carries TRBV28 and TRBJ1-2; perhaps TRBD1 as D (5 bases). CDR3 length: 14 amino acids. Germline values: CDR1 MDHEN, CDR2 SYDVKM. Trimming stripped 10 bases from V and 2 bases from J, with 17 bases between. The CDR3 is CAILSPGENYGYTF. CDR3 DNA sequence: TGTGCCATCCTATCACCGGGGGAAAACTATGGCTACACCTTC.

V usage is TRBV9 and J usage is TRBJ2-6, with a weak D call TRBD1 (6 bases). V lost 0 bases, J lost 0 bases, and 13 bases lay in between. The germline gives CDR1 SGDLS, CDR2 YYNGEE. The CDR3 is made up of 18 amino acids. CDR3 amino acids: CASSVVGTPISGANVLTF. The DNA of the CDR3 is TGTGCCAGCAGCGTAGTCGGGACACCCATCTCTGGGGCCAACGTCCTGACTTTC.

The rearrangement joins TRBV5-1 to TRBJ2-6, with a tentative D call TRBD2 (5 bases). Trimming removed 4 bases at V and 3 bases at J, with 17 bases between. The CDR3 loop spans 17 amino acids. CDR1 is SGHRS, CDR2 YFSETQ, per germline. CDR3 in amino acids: CASSLGGLPGGANVLTF. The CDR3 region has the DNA TGCGCCAGCAGCCTCGGAGGCCTGCCGGGTGGGGCCAACGTCCTGACTTTC.

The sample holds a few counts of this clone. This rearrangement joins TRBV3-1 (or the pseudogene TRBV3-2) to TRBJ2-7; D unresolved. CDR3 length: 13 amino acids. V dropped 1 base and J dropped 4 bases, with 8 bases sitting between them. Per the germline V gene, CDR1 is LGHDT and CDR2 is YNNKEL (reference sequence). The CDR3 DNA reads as TGTGCCAGCAGCCAAGTAAGAGGTTACGAGCAGTACTTC. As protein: CASSQVRGYEQYF.

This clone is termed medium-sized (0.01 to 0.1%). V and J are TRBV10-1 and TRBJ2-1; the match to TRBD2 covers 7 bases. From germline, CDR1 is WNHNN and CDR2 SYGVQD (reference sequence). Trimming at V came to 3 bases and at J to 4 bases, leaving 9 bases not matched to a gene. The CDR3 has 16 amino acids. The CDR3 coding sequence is TGCGCCAGCAGTGACGGAGGGCAGGGAGGGTACAATGAGCAGTTCTTC. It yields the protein CASSDGGQGGYNEQFF.

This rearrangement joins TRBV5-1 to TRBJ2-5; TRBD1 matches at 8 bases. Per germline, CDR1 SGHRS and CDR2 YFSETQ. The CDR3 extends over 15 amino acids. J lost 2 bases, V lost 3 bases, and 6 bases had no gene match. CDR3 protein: CASSYGQGIQETQYF. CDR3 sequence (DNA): TGCGCCAGCAGCTACGGACAGGGAATTCAAGAGACCCAGTACTTC.

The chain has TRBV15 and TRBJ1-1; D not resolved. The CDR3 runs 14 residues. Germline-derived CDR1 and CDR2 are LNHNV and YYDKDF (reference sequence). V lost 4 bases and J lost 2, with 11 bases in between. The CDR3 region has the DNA TGTGCCACCAGCATCGGAGGCGTTAACACTGAAGCTTTCTTT. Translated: CATSIGGVNTEAFF.

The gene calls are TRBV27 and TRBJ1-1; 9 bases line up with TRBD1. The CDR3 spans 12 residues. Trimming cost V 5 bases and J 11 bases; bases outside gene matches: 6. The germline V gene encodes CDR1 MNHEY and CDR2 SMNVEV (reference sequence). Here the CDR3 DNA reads TGTGCCAGCAGTCCTCGGACAGGGGAGGCTTTCTTT. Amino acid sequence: CASSPRTGEAFF.